The present T cell receptor beta chain was sequenced within a study of blood T cell repertoires in COVID-19. The CDR3 contains 14 residues. V was trimmed by 6 bases and J by 0 bases, leaving 9 bases between them. The germline gives CDR1 LNHDA, CDR2 SQIVND (reference sequence). Libraries were prepared by immunoSEQ multiplex PCR; TCRdb keeps only in-frame clonotypes and omits some of them. The sample records about 64,000 clones, roughly 82% being singletons. The sample comprised peripheral blood. The sequence derives from a human donor in a cohort sampled during active COVID-19. The chain couples TRBV19 to TRBJ2-1, with D perhaps matching TRBD2 (6 bases). CDR3 amino acids: CASSDGSSYNEQFF. The CDR3 DNA is TGTGCCAGTAGCGACGGGAGCTCCTACAATGAGCAGTTCTTC.